This T cell receptor beta chain was sequenced for a study of shared clonotypes between healthy human individuals. Turning to this clone: Its antigen is undetermined.

Trimming removed 5 bases from V and 8 bases from J, with 17 bases in between. Germline V gives CDR1 SGHRS, CDR2 YFSETQ. This CDR3 has 14 residues. It was about 210 ng DNA, 31,000 or so T cell genomes, that sorted-subset replicate PCRs used. Here immunoSEQ multiplex PCR was the method, and the copy in TCRdb shows in-frame clones only, minus some. There are about 2.3 million clones in the sample; approximately 90% occur only once, and approximately 0.39% lies in the top ten. Broader study findings: Naive subsets generally had larger estimated richness than memory subsets. Compared with clonotypes that all four donors shared, non-shared clonotypes had lower generation probabilities.

The sequence was obtained from a man aged 18-30 years in good health. Some clones in this sample may be carry-over from other donors' samples. What was sequenced was naive CD4+ T cells from PBMCs. The subset denotes: CD45RA+ positively selected. The chain combines TRBV5-1 with TRBJ2-1, with D tentatively TRBD1 (7 bases). The CDR3 region is CASRGLPGGDEQFF. CDR3 bases: TGCGCCAGCAGGGGACTCCCAGGGGGTGATGAGCAGTTCTTC. The whole variable domain, remainder taken from reference TRBV5-1 and TRBJ2-1, is KAGVTQTPRYLIKTRGQQVTLSCSPISGHRSVSWYQQTPGQGLQFLFEYFSETQRNKGNFPGRFSGRQFSNSRSEMNVSTLELGDSALYLCASRGLPGGDEQFFGPGTRLTVL.